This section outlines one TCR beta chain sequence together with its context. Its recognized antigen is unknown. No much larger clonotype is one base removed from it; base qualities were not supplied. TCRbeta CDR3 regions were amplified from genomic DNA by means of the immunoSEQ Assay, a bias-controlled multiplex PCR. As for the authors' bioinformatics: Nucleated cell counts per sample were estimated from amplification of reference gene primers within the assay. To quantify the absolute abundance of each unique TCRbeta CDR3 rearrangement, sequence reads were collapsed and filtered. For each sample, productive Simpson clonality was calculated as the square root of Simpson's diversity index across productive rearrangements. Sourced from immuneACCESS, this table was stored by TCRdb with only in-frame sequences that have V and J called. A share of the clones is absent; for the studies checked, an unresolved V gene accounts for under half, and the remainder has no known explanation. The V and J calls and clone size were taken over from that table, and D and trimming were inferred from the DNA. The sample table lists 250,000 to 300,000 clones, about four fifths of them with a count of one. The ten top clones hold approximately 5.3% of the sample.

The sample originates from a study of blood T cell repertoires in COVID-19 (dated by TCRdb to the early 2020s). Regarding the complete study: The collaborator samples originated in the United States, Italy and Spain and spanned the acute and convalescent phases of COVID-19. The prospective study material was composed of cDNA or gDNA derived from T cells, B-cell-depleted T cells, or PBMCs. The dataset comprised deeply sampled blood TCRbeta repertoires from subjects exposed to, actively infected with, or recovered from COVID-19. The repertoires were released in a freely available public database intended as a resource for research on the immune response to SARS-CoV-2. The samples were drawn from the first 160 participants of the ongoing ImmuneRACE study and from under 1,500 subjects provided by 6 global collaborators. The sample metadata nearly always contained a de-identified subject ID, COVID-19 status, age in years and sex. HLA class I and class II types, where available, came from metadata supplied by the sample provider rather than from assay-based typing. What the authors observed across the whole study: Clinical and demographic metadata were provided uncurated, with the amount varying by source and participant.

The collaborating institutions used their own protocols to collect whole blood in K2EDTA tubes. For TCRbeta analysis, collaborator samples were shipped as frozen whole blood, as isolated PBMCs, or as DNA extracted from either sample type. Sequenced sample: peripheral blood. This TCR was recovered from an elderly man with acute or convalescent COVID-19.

The CDR3 region reads CASSQPGVLTSGGDNEQFF. The DNA reads TGCGCCAGCAGCCAACCTGGGGTTCTTACTAGCGGGGGGGACAATGAGCAGTTCTTC. The sequence links TRBV4-1 to TRBJ2-1; 13 junctional bases match TRBD2. The germline V gene provides CDR1 MGHRA and CDR2 YSYEKL. Spanning cysteine to phenylalanine, the CDR3 consists of 19 amino acids. Left in the record is the CDR3 DNA by itself, 57 bases read in frame from the first base. The germline V and J ends show losses of 2 bases and 5 bases respectively, and no gene match explains 12 bases of the junction.